Below are 7 T cell receptor beta chains sequenced from a single sample in a study of T cells after yellow fever vaccination (dated by TCRdb to between 2019 and 2020). In the paper's terms, the treatment or condition label means: live attenuated yellow fever vaccine strain. Library method: 5' RACE. Sequencing used an Illumina HiSeq 2500. Through fastp at Q25 and MiXCR, TCRdb rebuilt clones from the public reads, retaining in-frame beta chains. Identical CDR3 protein sequences are pooled into one entry, listed with their most common genes and DNA. In this sample the table shows hundreds of thousands of distinct CDR3 sequences, about 19% of which occur a single time. The ten largest account for roughly 13% of the sample. The specimen was PBMCs, collected 15 days after the yellow fever booster vaccination. These receptor sequences come from a man younger than 45 who received the YFV17D yellow fever vaccine.

This clonotype was seen once. V and J are TRBV7-8 and TRBJ2-1; unclear D gene. This CDR3 region has 12 residues. From germline, CDR1 is SGHVS and CDR2 FQNEAQ. The V end lost 3 bases, the J end lost 9 bases, and 9 bases lay between the germline ends. In DNA form, the CDR3 reads TGTGCCAGCAGCTTGATCACGTCTGAGCAGTTCTTC. This sequence encodes CASSLITSEQFF.

The V gene is TRBV10-3, the J gene TRBJ2-7, with unresolved D. This CDR3 spans 14 amino acids. The germline V and J ends were trimmed by 0 bases and 4 bases, with 10 bases remaining between them. The V gene's germline CDR1 is ENHRY and CDR2 SYGVKD. The CDR3 nucleotides are TGTGCCATCAGTGAGTCGGGATTCGTATACGAGCAGTACTTC. Protein sequence: CAISESGFVYEQYF.

For the CDR3, the DNA is TGTGCCAGCAGTTGGCTGACCCGGAAACCCTACGAGCAGTACTTC. The encoded protein is CASSWLTRKPYEQYF. The rearrangement joins TRBV28 to TRBJ2-7; D uncertain. Germline V gives CDR1 MDHEN, CDR2 SYDVKM. The V end was cut by 4 bases, the J end by 2 bases, with 15 bases between. This CDR3 is 15 amino acids long.

This clonotype was observed a few times. The V call is TRBV28, the J call TRBJ2-1; TRBD1 matches at 10 bases. CDR3 length: 17 amino acids. V dropped 5 bases and J dropped 6; count of bases not matched to a gene: 13. Germline-derived CDR1 and CDR2 are MDHEN and SYDVKM. The CDR3 is CASSTSDRGHSVNEQFF. In nucleotides, the CDR3 is TGTGCCAGCAGTACTTCCGACAGGGGGCATTCGGTCAATGAGCAGTTCTTC.

This sequence joins TRBV20-1 and TRBJ1-5; D uncertain. Germline loops: CDR1 DFQATT, CDR2 SNEGSKA (reference sequence). V was pared by 3 bases and J by 0 bases, with 12 bases between. CDR3 length: 15 residues. The CDR3: CSASADGDSNQPQHF. The CDR3 region has the DNA TGCAGTGCTAGCGCCGATGGGGATAGCAATCAGCCCCAGCATTTT.

This chain connects TRBV3-1 to TRBJ2-5, with D unresolved. The CDR3 covers 15 residues. Trimming pared 1 base from V and 2 bases from J, leaving 11 bases between. CDR1 LGHDT and CDR2 YNNKEL come from the germline V gene (reference sequence). Here the CDR3 reads CASSQVKQHQETQYF. The CDR3 region has the DNA TGTGCCAGCAGCCAAGTGAAACAGCATCAAGAGACCCAGTACTTC.

This clonotype occurred a few times. This chain connects TRBV29-1 to TRBJ2-7, with 9 positions matching TRBD2. Germline trimming cut 4 bases from V and 3 bases from J; bases unmatched to any gene: 7. The CDR3 is 14 amino acids. Germline CDR1 SQVTM, CDR2 ANQGSEA. The CDR3 loop is CSVVFSGSDYEQYF. The CDR3 DNA reads TGCAGCGTTGTTTTTAGCGGGAGTGACTACGAGCAGTACTTC.